This record looks at one TCR beta chain sequence and its context. Germline values: CDR1 SGHNT, CDR2 YYREEE (reference sequence). The CDR3 loop spans 15 amino acids. V lost 4 bases, J lost 0 bases, and 13 bases lay in between. This record belongs to a study of blood T cells in healthy people across ages. Study as a whole: About one barcoded TCR beta cDNA was captured per two T cells.

A J-beta primer mix and a sample-barcoded 5' primer were used in a second PCR of about 7 to 12 cycles. TCRdb passed the 5' RACE reads through MiXCR, listing each CDR3 protein once. The sample has around 1,500,000 distinct CDR3 sequences; 28% are singletons. V gene TRBV5-4 combines with J gene TRBJ2-5, with D perhaps matching TRBD1 (6 bases). The sequence came from a woman in her twenties or thirties in good health. The specimen sequenced was blood. CDR3 sequence: CASSQEGHYQETQYF. CDR3 nucleotide sequence: TGTGCCAGCAGCCAAGAGGGACATTACCAAGAGACCCAGTACTTC.